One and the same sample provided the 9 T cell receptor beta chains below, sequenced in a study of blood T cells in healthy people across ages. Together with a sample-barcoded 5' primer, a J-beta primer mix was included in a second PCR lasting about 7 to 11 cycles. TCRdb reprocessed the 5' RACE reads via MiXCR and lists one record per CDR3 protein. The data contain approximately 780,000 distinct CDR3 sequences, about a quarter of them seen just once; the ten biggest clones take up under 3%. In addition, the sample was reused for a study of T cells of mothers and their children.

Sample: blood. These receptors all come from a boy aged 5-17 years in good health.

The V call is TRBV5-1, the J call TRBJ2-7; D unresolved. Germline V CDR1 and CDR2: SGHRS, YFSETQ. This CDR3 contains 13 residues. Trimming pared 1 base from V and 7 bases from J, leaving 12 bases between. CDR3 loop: CASSLIGFGEQYF. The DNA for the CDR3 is TGCGCCAGCAGCTTGATAGGGTTTGGAGAGCAGTACTTC.

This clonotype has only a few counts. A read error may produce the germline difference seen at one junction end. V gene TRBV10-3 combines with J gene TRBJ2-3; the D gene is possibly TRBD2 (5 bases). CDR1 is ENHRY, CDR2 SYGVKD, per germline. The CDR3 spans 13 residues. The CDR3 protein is CAISTGVADTQYF. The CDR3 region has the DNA TGTGCCATCAGCACCGGGGTGGCAGATACGCAGTACTTT.

The CDR3 DNA is TGCGCCAGCAGCTTGCAGGGGGCAGATACCGGGGAGCTGTTTTTT. It yields the protein CASSLQGADTGELFF. This chain links TRBV5-1 with TRBJ2-2; 8 bases line up with TRBD1. The V gene end was trimmed by 1 base and the J gene end by 5 bases; junction bases not matched to a gene: 4. The length of the CDR3 is 15 residues. Germline lookup yields CDR1 SGHRS and CDR2 YFSETQ.

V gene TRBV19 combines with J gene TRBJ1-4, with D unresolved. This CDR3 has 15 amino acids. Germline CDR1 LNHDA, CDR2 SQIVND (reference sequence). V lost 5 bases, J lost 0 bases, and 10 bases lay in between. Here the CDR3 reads CASSPESATNEKLFF. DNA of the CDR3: TGTGCCAGTAGTCCAGAATCGGCAACTAATGAAAAACTGTTTTTT. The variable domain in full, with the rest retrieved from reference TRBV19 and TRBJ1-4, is DGGITQSPKYLFRKEGQNVTLSCEQNLNHDAMYWYRQDPGQGLRLIYYSQIVNDFQKGDIAEGYSVSREKKESFPLTVTSAQKNPTAFYLCASSPESATNEKLFFGSGTQLSVL.

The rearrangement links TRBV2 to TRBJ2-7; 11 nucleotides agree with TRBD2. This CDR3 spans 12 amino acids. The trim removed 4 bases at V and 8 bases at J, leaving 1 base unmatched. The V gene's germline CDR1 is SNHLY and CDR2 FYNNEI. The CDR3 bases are TGTGCCAGCAGTGGACTAGCGGGGCAGCAGTACTTC. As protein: CASSGLAGQQYF.

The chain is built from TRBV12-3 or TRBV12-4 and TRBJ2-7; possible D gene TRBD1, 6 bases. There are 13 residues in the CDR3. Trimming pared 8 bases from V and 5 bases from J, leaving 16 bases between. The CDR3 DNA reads TGTGCCAGCGGTCATGCAGGGGCCCACGAGCAGTACTTC. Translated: CASGHAGAHEQYF.

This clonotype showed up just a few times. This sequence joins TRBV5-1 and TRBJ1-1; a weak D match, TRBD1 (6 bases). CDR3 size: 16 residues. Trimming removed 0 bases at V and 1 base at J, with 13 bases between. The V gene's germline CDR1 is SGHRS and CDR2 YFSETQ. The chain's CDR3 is CASSLVTQGWNTEAFF. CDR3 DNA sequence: TGCGCCAGCAGCTTGGTGACACAGGGATGGAACACTGAAGCTTTCTTT.

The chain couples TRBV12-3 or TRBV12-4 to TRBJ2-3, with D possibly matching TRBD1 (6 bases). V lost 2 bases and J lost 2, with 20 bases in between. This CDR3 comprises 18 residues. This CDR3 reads CASSLQASGRGFTDTQYF. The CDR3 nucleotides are TGTGCCAGCAGTTTACAGGCCTCCGGCAGGGGTTTCACAGATACGCAGTATTTT.

The CDR3 DNA reads TGCAGTGCTAGGAGGCCAGAGACTTACGAGCAGTACTTC. Translating gives CSARRPETYEQYF. The chain links TRBV20-1 to TRBJ2-7, with unresolved D. V was cut by 3 bases and J by 4 bases, with 13 bases left in between. The CDR3 has 13 amino acids. The germline V gene encodes CDR1 DFQATT and CDR2 SNEGSKA (reference sequence).